This T cell receptor (beta chain) was captured in a study of tumor-infiltrating lymphocytes in oesophageal squamous cell carcinoma. At least ten counts were recorded for this clonotype. TCRdb itself ran the PCR reads through MiXCR, one entry per CDR3 protein. The sample contains around 26,000 distinct CDR3 sequences, 30% to 40% of which appear only once. The CDR3 totals 15 residues. Trimming removed 4 bases from V and 0 bases from J, with 11 bases in between. The clonotype originates from a male donor with esophageal squamous cell carcinoma. The rearrangement uses TRBV12-3 or TRBV12-4 and TRBJ2-3; tentative D call: TRBD1 (6 bases). Sequenced sample: esophageal tumor tissue. In nucleotides, the CDR3 is TGTGCCAGCAGTTCCGGGACATTAAGCACAGATACGCAGTATTTT. It codes for CASSSGTLSTDTQYF.